The rows below give T cell receptor beta chains drawn from one sample of a study of early T cells in non-severe SARS-CoV-2 infection. TCRdb re-called the 5' RACE reads with MiXCR, one entry per CDR3 protein. The repertoire holds 85,000 to 100,000 distinct CDR3 sequences, with roughly 17% as singletons. Sequencing input: whole blood. These receptors came from an adult who was a healthcare worker with PCR-confirmed SARS-CoV-2 infection or an uninfected control (not recorded which). CDR3s include the opening cysteine and the closing phenylalanine or tryptophan. A D gene is named only where the DNA matches it firmly. Part of the rows lack a size; the others show once, few, many or a class for expanded clones.

d_gene	j_gene	abundance	v_gene	len	CDR3nt	CDR3aa
-	TRBJ1-1	many	TRBV15	14	TGTGCCACCAGCAGAGATCGTATCGGGACTGAAGCTTTCTTT	CATSRDRIGTEAFF
-	TRBJ2-7	many	TRBV19	14	TGTGCCAGTAGTATAGGTCGGGGGCCATACGAGCAGTACTTC	CASSIGRGPYEQYF
-	TRBJ2-7	-	TRBV20-1	11	TGCAGTGCTAGGTCATACTACGAGCAGTACTTC	CSARSYYEQYF
-	TRBJ1-6	-	TRBV27	16	TGTGCCAGCAGTAATTCGTCGACAGTTCCTAATTCACCCCTCCACTTT	CASSNSSTVPNSPLHF
TRBD2	TRBJ2-4	few	TRBV7-9	18	TGTGCCAGCAGCTTAGAACTAGCGGGAGTGGTCGGCAAAAACATTCAGTACTTC	CASSLELAGVVGKNIQYF
TRBD1	TRBJ1-1	-	TRBV9	14	TGTGCCAGCAGCGCGGATGGACAGGGAAGGGTAGCTTTCTTT	CASSADGQGRVAFF
-	TRBJ2-3	-	TRBV15	13	TGTGCCACCAGCAGAGTCTCCACAGATACGCAGTATTTT	CATSRVSTDTQYF
-	TRBJ1-2	-	TRBV2	13	TGTGCCAGCAATCTCAGGACAATCTATGGCTACACCTTC	CASNLRTIYGYTF
TRBD1	TRBJ1-4	-	TRBV27	16	TGTGCCAGCAGTTCCCGGACAGGCGCAACTAATGAAAAACTGTTTTTT	CASSSRTGATNEKLFF
-	TRBJ1-3	many	TRBV4-2	15	TGTGCCAGCAGCCACGAGACAGGCTCTGGAAACACCATATATTTT	CASSHETGSGNTIYF
TRBD2	TRBJ2-3	-	TRBV7-6	19	TGTGCCAGCAGCTTAGCTCCGGGACTAGCGGGAGGCTCCACAAATACGCAGTATTTT	CASSLAPGLAGGSTNTQYF
-	TRBJ1-1	few	TRBV12-5	14	TGTGCTAGTGGTTCCTCGAGGGGGTCCACTGAAGCTTTCTTT	CASGSSRGSTEAFF
-	TRBJ1-1	few	TRBV18	15	TGTGCCAGCTCACCACAGAACTCGCGGACAAATGAAGCTTTCTTT	CASSPQNSRTNEAFF
-	TRBJ2-7	-	TRBV27	14	TGTGCCAGCAGTTTAGGGGGAGAGGACTACGAGCAGTACTTC	CASSLGGEDYEQYF
-	TRBJ2-6	few	TRBV4-3	16	TGCGCCAGCAGCCAAGATAGTGGGGCTGGGGCCAACGTCCTGACTTTC	CASSQDSGAGANVLTF
TRBD2	TRBJ2-1	many	TRBV5-1	16	TGCGCCAGCAGCTTGCGGGGGGGCTCGTCCTACAATGAGCAGTTCTTC	CASSLRGGSSYNEQFF
TRBD2	TRBJ2-3	few	TRBV20-1	15	TGCAGTGCTGGATGGGCAGGGAGGGGCACAGATACGCAGTATTTT	CSAGWAGRGTDTQYF
-	TRBJ1-1	-	TRBV18	17	TGTGCCAGCTCACCGGACCACCGGGGAGGGCGGGGAACTGAAGCTTTCTTT	CASSPDHRGGRGTEAFF
-	TRBJ1-1	many	TRBV14	14	TGTGCCAGCAGCCAAGATCAAAACGGGAATGAAGCTTTCTTT	CASSQDQNGNEAFF
-	TRBJ1-1	many	TRBV29-1	12	TGCAGCGTTGAACGGGGAACGACTGAAGCTTTCTTT	CSVERGTTEAFF
TRBD2	TRBJ2-1	many	TRBV20-1	16	TGCAGTGCTAGAGCCGCAGGACTAGGATCCTACAATGAGCAGTTCTTC	CSARAAGLGSYNEQFF
TRBD2	TRBJ2-5	few	TRBV7-2	15	TGTGCCAGCAAATCCGGGACTAGCGGGCAAGAGACCCAGTACTTC	CASKSGTSGQETQYF
-	TRBJ1-1	few	TRBV7-2	13	TGTGCCAGCAGCTTGTGGGGGAGGACTGAAGCTTTCTTT	CASSLWGRTEAFF
-	TRBJ2-3	-	TRBV18	13	TGTGCCAGCTCACCGGACTCTCAAGATACGCAGTATTTT	CASSPDSQDTQYF
-	TRBJ2-7	-	TRBV29-1	11	TGCAGCGCCAGACAGGCGAACGAGCAGTACTTC	CSARQANEQYF
TRBD1	TRBJ1-5	-	TRBV15	13	TGTGCCACCAGCCGACAGGGCAGTCAGCCCCAGCATTTT	CATSRQGSQPQHF
-	TRBJ1-1	few	TRBV27	15	TGTGCCAGCAGCCCGGACAATCTCATGAACACTGAAGCTTTCTTT	CASSPDNLMNTEAFF
-	TRBJ1-5	-	TRBV2	16	TGTGCCAGCAGTTCCCCCCGGCGGGACAAAAATCAGCCCCAGCATTTT	CASSSPRRDKNQPQHF
TRBD1	TRBJ2-7	few	TRBV27	13	TGTGCCAGCAGTTTATGGACAGGCTACGAGCAGTACTTC	CASSLWTGYEQYF